Below, 26 T cell receptor beta chains from the same sample are listed, as sequenced in a study of vaccination and CD4 T cells after COVID-19. The Oncomine TCR Beta short-read assay was what sequenced the DNA obtained from cultured CD4+ T cells. TCRdb fed the PCR reads into MiXCR, producing one record per CDR3 protein. Altogether 6,500 to 8,500 distinct CDR3 sequences are present, around 60% being singletons, with the ten largest covering under 20%. No cognate antigen is known for these TCRs. Stated treatment: 10-day PBMC culture with coronavirus spike peptide pools or control peptides (ViraFEST assay). Sequences were obtained from CD4+ T cells from blood, cultured in vitro. The source is a human donor who had recovered from COVID-19.

V gene TRBV7-2 combines with J gene TRBJ2-7; D gene ambiguous. Between the trimmed V and J ends, which lost 5 bases and 2 bases, there was a span of 13 bases. The CDR3 has 14 residues. The V gene's germline CDR1 is SGHTA and CDR2 FQGNSA. The CDR3 DNA reads TGTGCCAGCAGCGCTCACTATACGGCCTACGAGCAGTACTTC. Translation gives CASSAHYTAYEQYF.

This rearrangement joins TRBV28 to TRBJ2-7; D perhaps matches TRBD1 (7 bases). The CDR3 is 13 amino acids. The ends were cut back, 6 bases at V and 5 bases at J, with 14 bases in the middle. In germline, CDR1 is MDHEN, CDR2 SYDVKM. CDR3 DNA: TGTGCCAGCAGGAAACAGGGGAGGAACGAGCAGTACTTC. This codes for CASRKQGRNEQYF.

This sequence joins TRBV7-2 and TRBJ2-7; D not certain. V was trimmed by 4 bases and J by 4 bases, leaving 11 bases between them. The CDR3 has 13 residues. CDR1 is SGHTA and CDR2 is FQGNSA in the germline V gene. DNA for the CDR3: TGTGCCAGCAGCTGGTCTATGAATTACGAGCAGTACTTC. Residues: CASSWSMNYEQYF.

This clonotype was detected a few times. V and J are TRBV6-1 and TRBJ1-5; 9 bases line up with TRBD1. Germline V CDR1 and CDR2: MNHNS, SASEGT. The CDR3 extends over 15 amino acids. The ends lost 6 bases at V and 2 bases at J; junction bases unmatched: 5. The CDR3 bases are TGTGCCAGCAGCCTGGACAGGGGCGGCAATCAGCCCCAGCATTTT. Translation gives CASSLDRGGNQPQHF.

This rearrangement joins TRBV6-1 to TRBJ1-2, with D possibly TRBD1 on 6 matching bases. The CDR3 is made up of 12 amino acids. The V end lost 5 bases, the J end lost 6 bases, and 10 bases lay between the germline ends. CDR1 is MNHNS and CDR2 is SASEGT in the germline V gene. CDR3 loop: CASSSQGNGYTF. Here the CDR3 DNA reads TGTGCCAGCAGTAGCCAGGGGAATGGCTACACCTTC.

This rearrangement joins TRBV10-3 to TRBJ2-3; the match to TRBD2 covers 11 bases. The CDR3 extends over 15 amino acids. Per the germline V gene, CDR1 is ENHRY and CDR2 is SYGVKD. Germline trimming cut 0 bases from V and 4 bases from J; bases unmatched to any gene: 0. The CDR3 region is CAISESTSGADTQYF. As DNA, the CDR3 is TGTGCCATCAGTGAGTCGACTAGCGGGGCAGATACGCAGTATTTT.

The J gene is TRBJ2-3, the V gene TRBV5-1, with D perhaps matching TRBD1 (5 bases). Between the trimmed V and J ends, which lost 1 base and 0 bases, there was a span of 18 bases. Germline V gene lookup returns CDR1 SGHRS and CDR2 YFSETQ. The CDR3 is made up of 18 amino acids. CDR3 in DNA: TGCGCCAGCAGCTTGCACACAGGTGGTATCCGTAGCACAGATACGCAGTATTTT. Amino acid sequence: CASSLHTGGIRSTDTQYF.

The chain employs TRBV7-2 and TRBJ2-5; 11 bases are shared with TRBD1. The V and J ends lost 5 bases and 5 bases, in that order; junction bases with no gene match: 4. The CDR3 runs 14 residues. In germline, CDR1 is SGHTA, CDR2 FQGNSA. In nucleotides, the CDR3 is TGTGCCAGCAGCCTTCGGACAGGGGGCGAGACCCAGTACTTC. It specifies CASSLRTGGETQYF.

V is TRBV14 and J is TRBJ1-1; no clear D. Trimming pared 0 bases from V and 5 bases from J, leaving 13 bases between. Germline-derived CDR1 and CDR2 are SGHDN and FVKESK. The CDR3 has 15 amino acids. CDR3 sequence reads: CASSQDPNTMTEAFF. CDR3 sequence (DNA): TGTGCCAGCAGCCAAGATCCTAACACTATGACTGAAGCTTTCTTT. Looking up the rest from reference TRBV14 and TRBJ1-1 gives the full variable domain: EAGVTQFPSHSVIEKGQTVTLRCDPISGHDNLYWYRRVMGKEIKFLLHFVKESKQDESGMPNNRFLAERTGGTYSTLKVQPAELEDSGVYFCASSQDPNTMTEAFFGQGTRLTVV.

This clonotype was detected only a few times. The rearrangement uses TRBV4-3 and TRBJ2-6; D is undetermined. The CDR3 has 16 amino acids. Deletions cut 0 bases from V and 2 bases from J, with 8 bases between. Germline V gene lookup returns CDR1 LGHNA and CDR2 YSLEER. CDR3 residues: CASSQDPDPGANVLTF. The CDR3 region has the DNA TGCGCCAGCAGCCAAGACCCGGACCCTGGGGCCAACGTCCTGACTTTC.

The V call is TRBV5-4, the J call TRBJ2-2, with TRBD1 identical over 9 bases. The CDR3 is 17 residues long. The germline CDR1 and CDR2 sequences are SGHNT and YYREEE (reference sequence). The V gene end was trimmed by 4 bases and the J gene end by 5 bases; junction bases not matched to a gene: 12. This chain's CDR3 is CASSTAPGQGLTGELFF. CDR3 DNA: TGTGCCAGCAGCACGGCCCCGGGACAGGGTTTAACCGGGGAGCTGTTTTTT.

This clonotype came up once. This chain joins TRBV5-8 and TRBJ1-2; possibly TRBD1 for D (5 bases). The CDR3 is made up of 14 amino acids. V lost 2 bases to trimming and J lost 3 bases, with 11 bases between them. Germline V gene sequence: CDR1 SGHTS, CDR2 YDEGEE. CDR3 loop: CASSFSGPYYGYTF. Written as DNA, the CDR3 is TGTGCCAGCAGCTTTTCGGGGCCCTACTATGGCTACACCTTC.

The chain couples TRBV5-1 to TRBJ1-2; no clear D gene. V lost 2 bases, J lost 4 bases, and 9 bases lay in between. Germline-derived CDR1 and CDR2 are SGHRS and YFSETQ. There are 13 residues in the CDR3. DNA of the CDR3: TGCGCCAGCAGCTTCGACGGATCCTATGGCTACACCTTC. Encoded protein: CASSFDGSYGYTF.

The gene calls are TRBV20-1 and TRBJ2-7; 9 positions agree with TRBD1. Trimming took 2 bases from V and 3 from J; bases not matched to a gene: 5. The CDR3 covers 14 residues. Germline CDR1 DFQATT, CDR2 SNEGSKA (reference sequence). CDR3 in amino acids: CSARKTGGVYEQYF. For the CDR3, the DNA is TGCAGTGCTAGAAAGACAGGGGGGGTCTACGAGCAGTACTTC.

V is TRBV6-4 and J is TRBJ2-5; possible D gene TRBD1, 6 bases. Between the trimmed V and J ends, which lost 9 bases and 3 bases, there was a span of 26 bases. The germline gives CDR1 MRHNA, CDR2 SNTAGT. The CDR3 has 17 residues. DNA of the CDR3: TGTGCCAGGAGAACAACCGTATCCGGGACACCCGAAGAGACCCAGTACTTC. It translates to CARRTTVSGTPEETQYF.

This chain joins TRBV6-1 and TRBJ2-3, with 7 bases identical to TRBD2. The CDR3 has 16 residues. Germline V CDR1 and CDR2: MNHNS, SASEGT. The junction had 17 bases not matched to a gene; V was cut back by 10 bases and J by 4 bases. The CDR3 loop is CATKKTGGGASDTQYF. CDR3 sequence (DNA): TGTGCCACCAAAAAAACGGGAGGCGGGGCGTCAGATACGCAGTATTTT.

This chain joins TRBV5-1 and TRBJ2-2; 7 bases line up with TRBD1. The CDR3 is 16 amino acids. Unmatched junction bases numbered 12, after V lost 4 bases and J lost 6 bases. Germline V gene lookup returns CDR1 SGHRS and CDR2 YFSETQ. In DNA, the CDR3 is TGCGCCAGCAGCGAGGTGACAGGGCGCGGTCCCGGGGAGCTGTTTTTT. It is translated as CASSEVTGRGPGELFF.

This sequence joins TRBV11-3 and TRBJ1-2; 8 bases map to TRBD1. The CDR3 contains 14 residues. Germline lookup yields CDR1 SGHNT and CDR2 YENEEA. The junction had 6 bases not matched to a gene; V was cut back by 5 bases and J by 4 bases. The CDR3 loop reads CASSPRTGSYGYTF. Written as DNA, the CDR3 is TGTGCCAGCAGCCCCCGGACAGGGAGCTATGGCTACACCTTC.

The V and J genes are TRBV5-6 and TRBJ1-2, with 11 bases fitting TRBD1. CDR1 and CDR2 from the germline V gene are SGHDT and YYEEEE. The CDR3 length is 16 residues. The J segment lost 6 bases and the V segment lost 3 bases, leaving 10 bases of the junction unmatched. In DNA form, the CDR3 reads TGTGCCAGCAGCTGGACAGGGGGCGAGCGGACCGATGGCTACACCTTC. Translating gives CASSWTGGERTDGYTF.

This clonotype showed up just once. The chain couples TRBV28 to TRBJ1-5; no definite D call. CDR1 and CDR2 (germline): MDHEN, SYDVKM. This CDR3 is built from 14 residues. The V end lost 6 bases, the J end lost 3 bases, and 12 bases lay between the germline ends. CDR3 coding DNA: TGTGCCAGCAGCTTTAGTCGGGTCAATCAGCCCCAGCATTTT. Translating gives CASSFSRVNQPQHF. Full variable domain (remainder filled in from reference TRBV28 and TRBJ1-5): DVKVTQSSRYLVKRTGEKVFLECVQDMDHENMFWYRQDPGLGLRLIYFSYDVKMKEKGDIPEGYSVSREKKERFSLILESASTNQTSMYLCASSFSRVNQPQHFGDGTRLSIL.

The chain couples TRBV7-8 to TRBJ2-3; 13 nucleotides agree with TRBD2. The germline V gene encodes CDR1 SGHVS and CDR2 FQNEAQ. The trim removed 6 bases at V and 4 bases at J, leaving 7 bases unmatched. The CDR3 covers 16 residues. The DNA for the CDR3 is TGTGCCAGCAGTCCGGGACTAGCGGGAAGGTCAGATACGCAGTATTTT. Its protein is CASSPGLAGRSDTQYF.

The V and J genes are TRBV27 and TRBJ2-1; TRBD2 matches at 14 bases. The V segment lost 10 bases and the J segment 3 bases; nucleotides outside the gene matches: 11. Germline loops: CDR1 MNHEY, CDR2 SMNVEV (reference sequence). This CDR3 contains 17 residues. CDR3 nucleotides: TGTGCCACCTCTGGGGGACTAGCGGGAGCCCGCTACAATGAGCAGTTCTTC. Amino acid sequence: CATSGGLAGARYNEQFF.

The V call is TRBV19, the J call TRBJ2-1; TRBD2 matches 9 bases. The CDR3 extends over 17 amino acids. Germline CDR1 and CDR2: LNHDA and SQIVND (reference sequence). The trim removed 7 bases at V and 7 bases at J, leaving 17 bases unmatched. Here the CDR3 DNA reads TGTGCCAGTACAGCAGAAATAGGAGCGGGGGGAAAAAATGAGCAGTTCTTC. The encoded protein is CASTAEIGAGGKNEQFF.

This clonotype was found once. The gene calls are TRBV28 and TRBJ2-2; D is unclear. Germline CDR1 and CDR2: MDHEN and SYDVKM. Trimming took 6 bases from V and 4 from J, leaving 12 bases between them. The CDR3 length is 14 residues. CDR3 in DNA: TGTGCCAGCAGGGGCCCGATGGGCACCGGGGAGCTGTTTTTT. The encoded protein is CASRGPMGTGELFF.

The chain carries TRBV7-6 and TRBJ1-1; 12 bases are a match to TRBD1. With V trimmed by 1 base and J by 3 bases, 3 bases remained unmatched. The germline gives CDR1 SGHVS, CDR2 FNYEAQ. The CDR3 loop spans 16 amino acids. CDR3 region: CASSLGDRGPDTEAFF. CDR3 nucleotide sequence: TGTGCCAGCAGCTTAGGGGACAGGGGGCCCGACACTGAAGCTTTCTTT.

This clonotype occurred once. The CDR3 region has the DNA TGTGCCAGCAGCCTCCACAGGGATCAGCCCCAGCATTTT. Translation gives CASSLHRDQPQHF. This rearrangement joins TRBV12-3 or TRBV12-4 to TRBJ1-5, with D possibly matching TRBD1 (6 bases). Trimming shortened V by 6 bases and J by 5 bases, and 11 bases separated the two germline ends. This CDR3 contains 13 residues.